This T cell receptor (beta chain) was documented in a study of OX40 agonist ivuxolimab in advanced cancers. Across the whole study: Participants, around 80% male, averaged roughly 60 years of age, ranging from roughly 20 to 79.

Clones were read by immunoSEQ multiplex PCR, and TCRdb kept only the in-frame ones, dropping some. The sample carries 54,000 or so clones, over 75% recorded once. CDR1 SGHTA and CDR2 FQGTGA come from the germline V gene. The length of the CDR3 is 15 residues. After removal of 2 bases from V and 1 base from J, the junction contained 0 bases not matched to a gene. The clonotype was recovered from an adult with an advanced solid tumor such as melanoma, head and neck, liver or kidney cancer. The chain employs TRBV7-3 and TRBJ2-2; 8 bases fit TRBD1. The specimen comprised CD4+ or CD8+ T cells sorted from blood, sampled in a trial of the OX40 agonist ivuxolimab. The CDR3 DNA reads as TGTGCCAGCAGCTTAGACAGGGGGAACACCGGGGAGCTGTTTTTT. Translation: CASSLDRGNTGELFF.